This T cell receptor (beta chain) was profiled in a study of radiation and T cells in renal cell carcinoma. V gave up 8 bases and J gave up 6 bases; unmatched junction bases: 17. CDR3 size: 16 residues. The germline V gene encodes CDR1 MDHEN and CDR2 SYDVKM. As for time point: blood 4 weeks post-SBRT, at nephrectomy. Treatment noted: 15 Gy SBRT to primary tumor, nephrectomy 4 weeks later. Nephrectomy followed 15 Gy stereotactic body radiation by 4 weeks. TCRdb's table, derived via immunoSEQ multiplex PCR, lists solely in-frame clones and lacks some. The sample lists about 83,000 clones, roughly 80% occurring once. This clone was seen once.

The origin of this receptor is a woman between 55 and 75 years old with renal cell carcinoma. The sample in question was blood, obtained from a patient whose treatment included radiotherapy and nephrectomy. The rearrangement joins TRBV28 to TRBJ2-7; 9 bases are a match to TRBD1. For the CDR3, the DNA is TGTGCCAGCGGACGTGTGACAGGGGGGCGCAGAGGCGAGCAGTACTTC. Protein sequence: CASGRVTGGRRGEQYF.